This TCR beta chain was captured by sequencing in a study of vaccination effects on CD4 cells after COVID-19. Produced via immunoSEQ multiplex PCR; TCRdb's table is partial and in-frame only. The data show over 50,000 clones, with 73% seen just once and around 1.2% held by the top ten. Trimming cost V 4 bases and J 5 bases, with 14 bases left between them. The CDR3 length is 14 residues. Germline lookup yields CDR1 SNHLY and CDR2 FYNNEI. Before sequencing, viral peptide pools were used by the ViraFEST assay to expand antigen-specific CD4+ T cells. Culture proceeded for nine to eleven days, and CD4+ T cells were then isolated. Every participant took two doses of the BNT162b2 or mRNA-1273 vaccine. Among the vaccine recipients, none had a prior SARS-CoV-2 infection, and nucleocapsid antibodies were negative. As regards this clone: What it recognizes is unknown.

This sequence joins TRBV2 and TRBJ1-1, with TRBD1 as a possible D gene (6 bases). The sample in question was CD4+ T cells from PBMCs cultured with HCoV-229E spike peptides, obtained after COVID-19 vaccination. This clonotype originated in a human donor who received a COVID-19 vaccine. The CDR3 here is CASSVSGAGTEAFF. CDR3 DNA: TGTGCCAGCAGTGTTTCAGGGGCTGGGACTGAAGCTTTCTTT.